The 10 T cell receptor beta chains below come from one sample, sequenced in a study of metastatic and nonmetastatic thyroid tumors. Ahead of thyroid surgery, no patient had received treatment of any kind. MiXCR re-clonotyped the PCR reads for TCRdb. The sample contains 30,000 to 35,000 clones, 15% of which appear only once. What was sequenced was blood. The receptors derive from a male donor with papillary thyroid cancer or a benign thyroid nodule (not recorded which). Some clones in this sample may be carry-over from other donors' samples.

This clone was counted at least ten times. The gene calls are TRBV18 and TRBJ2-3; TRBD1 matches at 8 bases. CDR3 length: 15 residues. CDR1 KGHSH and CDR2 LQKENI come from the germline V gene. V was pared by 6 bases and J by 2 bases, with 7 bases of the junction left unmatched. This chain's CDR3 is CASSGRQGFTDTQYF. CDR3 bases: TGTGCCAGCTCGGGAAGACAGGGGTTCACAGATACGCAGTATTTT.

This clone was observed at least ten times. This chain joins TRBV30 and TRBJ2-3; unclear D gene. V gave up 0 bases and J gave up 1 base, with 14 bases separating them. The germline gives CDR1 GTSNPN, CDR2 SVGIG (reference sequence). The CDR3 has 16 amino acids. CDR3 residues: CAWSVPTRRGTDTQYF. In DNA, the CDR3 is TGTGCCTGGAGTGTCCCGACTCGCCGGGGCACAGATACGCAGTATTTT.

The CDR3 reads CAGEFQPQHF. CDR3 DNA: TGTGCCGGGGAGTTCCAGCCCCAGCATTTT. The chain combines TRBV6-5 with TRBJ1-5; D remains ambiguous. The CDR3 sequence is 10 residues long. Between the trimmed V and J ends, which lost 11 bases and 7 bases, there was a span of 9 bases. Per germline, CDR1 MNHEY and CDR2 SVGAGI.

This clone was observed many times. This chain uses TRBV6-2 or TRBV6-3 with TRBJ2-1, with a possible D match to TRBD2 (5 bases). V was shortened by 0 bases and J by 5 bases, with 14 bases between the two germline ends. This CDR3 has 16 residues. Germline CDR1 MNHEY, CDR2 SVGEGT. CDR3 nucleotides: TGTGCCAGCAGTTACTCGTCGGGGAGATTCCACAATGAGCAGTTCTTC. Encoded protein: CASSYSSGRFHNEQFF.

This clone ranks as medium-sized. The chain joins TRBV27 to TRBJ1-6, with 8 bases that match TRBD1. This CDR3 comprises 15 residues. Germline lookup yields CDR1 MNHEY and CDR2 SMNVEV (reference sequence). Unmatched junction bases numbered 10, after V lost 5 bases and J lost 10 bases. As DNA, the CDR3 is TGTGCCAGCAGTCCATCGACAGGGGCGGTATCACCCCTCCACTTT. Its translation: CASSPSTGAVSPLHF.

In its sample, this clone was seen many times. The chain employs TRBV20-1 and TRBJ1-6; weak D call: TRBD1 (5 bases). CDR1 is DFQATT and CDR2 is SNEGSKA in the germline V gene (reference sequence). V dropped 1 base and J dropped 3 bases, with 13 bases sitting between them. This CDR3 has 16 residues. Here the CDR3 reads CSARVGLGGYNSPLHF. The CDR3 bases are TGCAGTGCTAGAGTTGGGTTGGGGGGCTATAATTCACCCCTCCACTTT.

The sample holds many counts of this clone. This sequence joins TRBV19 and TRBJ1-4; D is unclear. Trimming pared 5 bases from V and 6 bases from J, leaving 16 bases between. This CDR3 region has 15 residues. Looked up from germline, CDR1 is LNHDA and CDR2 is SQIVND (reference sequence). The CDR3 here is CASSAGRVLDEKLFF. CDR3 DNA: TGTGCCAGTAGTGCAGGAAGGGTATTGGATGAAAAACTGTTTTTT. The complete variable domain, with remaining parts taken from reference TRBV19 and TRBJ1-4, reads DGGITQSPKYLFRKEGQNVTLSCEQNLNHDAMYWYRQDPGQGLRLIYYSQIVNDFQKGDIAEGYSVSREKKESFPLTVTSAQKNPTAFYLCASSAGRVLDEKLFFGSGTQLSVL.

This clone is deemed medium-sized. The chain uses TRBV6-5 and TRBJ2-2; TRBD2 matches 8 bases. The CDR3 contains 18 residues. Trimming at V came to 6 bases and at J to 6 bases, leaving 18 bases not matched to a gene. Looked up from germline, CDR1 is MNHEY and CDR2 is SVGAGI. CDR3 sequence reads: CASSRLTSGPTEAGELFF. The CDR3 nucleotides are TGTGCCAGCAGCCGCCTTACTAGCGGACCGACGGAGGCCGGGGAGCTGTTTTTT.

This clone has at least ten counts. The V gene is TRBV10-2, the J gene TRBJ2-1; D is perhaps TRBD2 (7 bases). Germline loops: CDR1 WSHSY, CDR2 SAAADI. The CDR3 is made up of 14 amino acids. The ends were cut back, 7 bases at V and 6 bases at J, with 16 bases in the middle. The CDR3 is CASIGGRRFNEQFF. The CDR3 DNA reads TGCGCCAGCATCGGGGGGCGCAGATTCAATGAGCAGTTCTTC.

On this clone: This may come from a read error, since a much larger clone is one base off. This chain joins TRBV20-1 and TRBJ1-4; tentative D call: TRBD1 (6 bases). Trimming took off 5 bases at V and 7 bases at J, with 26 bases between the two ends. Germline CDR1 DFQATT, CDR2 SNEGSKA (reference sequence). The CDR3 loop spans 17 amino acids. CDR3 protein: CSAAVRSREGVGEKLFF. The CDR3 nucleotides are TGCAGTGCTGCGGTCCGTTCGAGGGAGGGGGTCGGTGAAAAACTGTTTTTT.